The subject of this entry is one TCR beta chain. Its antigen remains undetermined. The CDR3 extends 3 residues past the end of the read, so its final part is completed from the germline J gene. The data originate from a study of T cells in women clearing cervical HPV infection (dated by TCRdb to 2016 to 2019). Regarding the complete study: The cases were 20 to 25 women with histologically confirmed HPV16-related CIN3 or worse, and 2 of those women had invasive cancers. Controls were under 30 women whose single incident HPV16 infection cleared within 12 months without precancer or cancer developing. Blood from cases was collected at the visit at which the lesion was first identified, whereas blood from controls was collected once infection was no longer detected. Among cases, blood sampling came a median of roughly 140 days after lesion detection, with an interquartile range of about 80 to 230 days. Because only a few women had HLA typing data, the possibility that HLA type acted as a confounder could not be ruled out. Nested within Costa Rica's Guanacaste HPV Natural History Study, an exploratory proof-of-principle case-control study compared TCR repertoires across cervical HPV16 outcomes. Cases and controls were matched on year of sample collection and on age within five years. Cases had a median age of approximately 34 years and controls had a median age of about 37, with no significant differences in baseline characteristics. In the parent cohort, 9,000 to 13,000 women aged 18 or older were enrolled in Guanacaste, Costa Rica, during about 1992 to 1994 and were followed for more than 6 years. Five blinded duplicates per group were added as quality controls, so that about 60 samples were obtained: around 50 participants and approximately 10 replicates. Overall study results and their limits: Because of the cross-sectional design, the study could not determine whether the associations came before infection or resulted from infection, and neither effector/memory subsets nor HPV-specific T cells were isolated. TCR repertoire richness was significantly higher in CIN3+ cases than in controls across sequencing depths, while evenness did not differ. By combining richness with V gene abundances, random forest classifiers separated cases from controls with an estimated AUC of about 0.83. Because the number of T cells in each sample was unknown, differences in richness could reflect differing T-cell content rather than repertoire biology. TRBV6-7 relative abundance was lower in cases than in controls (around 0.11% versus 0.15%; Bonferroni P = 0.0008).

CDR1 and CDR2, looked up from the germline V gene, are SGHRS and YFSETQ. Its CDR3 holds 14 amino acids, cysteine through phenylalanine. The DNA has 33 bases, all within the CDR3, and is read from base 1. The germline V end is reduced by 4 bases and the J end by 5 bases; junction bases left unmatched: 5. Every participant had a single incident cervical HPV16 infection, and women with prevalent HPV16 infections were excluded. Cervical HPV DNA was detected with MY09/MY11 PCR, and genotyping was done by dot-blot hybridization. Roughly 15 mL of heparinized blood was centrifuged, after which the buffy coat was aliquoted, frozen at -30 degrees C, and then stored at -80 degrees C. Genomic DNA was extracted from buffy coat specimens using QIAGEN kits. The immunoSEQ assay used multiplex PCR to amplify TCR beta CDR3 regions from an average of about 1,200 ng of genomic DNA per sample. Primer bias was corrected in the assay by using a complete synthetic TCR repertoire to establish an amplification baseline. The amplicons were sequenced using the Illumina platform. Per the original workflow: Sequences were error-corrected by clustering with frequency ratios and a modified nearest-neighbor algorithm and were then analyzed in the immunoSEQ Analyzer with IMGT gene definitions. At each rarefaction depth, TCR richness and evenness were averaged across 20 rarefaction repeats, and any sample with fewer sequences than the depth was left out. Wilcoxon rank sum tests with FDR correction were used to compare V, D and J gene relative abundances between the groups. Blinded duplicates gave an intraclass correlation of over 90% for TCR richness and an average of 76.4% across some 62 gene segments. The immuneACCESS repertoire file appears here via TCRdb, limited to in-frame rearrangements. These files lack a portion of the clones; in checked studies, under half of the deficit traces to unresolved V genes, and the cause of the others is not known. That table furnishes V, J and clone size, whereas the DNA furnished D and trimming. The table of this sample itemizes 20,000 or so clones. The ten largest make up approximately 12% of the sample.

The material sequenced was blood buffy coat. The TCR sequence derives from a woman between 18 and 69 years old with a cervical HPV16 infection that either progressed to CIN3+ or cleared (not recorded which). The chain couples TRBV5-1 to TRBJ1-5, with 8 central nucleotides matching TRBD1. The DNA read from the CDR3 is TGCGCCAGCAGCGAAGGACAGGGTTATCAGCCC. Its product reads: CASSEGQGYQP. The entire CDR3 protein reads CASSEGQGYQPQHF.